This T cell receptor beta chain was sequenced in a study of control samples from healthy donors and cancer patients. Germline lookup yields CDR1 MNHNS and CDR2 SASEGT. V lost 2 bases and J 2 bases, leaving 13 bases between the germline ends. The CDR3 has 15 residues. TCRdb keeps only in-frame clones here, not all; method: immunoSEQ multiplex PCR. The sample includes fewer than 45,000 clones, less than 95% of them seen just once. This clone was counted between two and nine times. This clonotype originated in a middle-aged woman with head and neck cancer. Sequencing input: PBMCs. V is TRBV6-1 and J is TRBJ2-7, with D unresolved. CDR3 in amino acids: CASSERLDPPYEQYF. The CDR3 DNA reads as TGTGCCAGCAGTGAAAGATTAGATCCCCCCTACGAGCAGTACTTC.